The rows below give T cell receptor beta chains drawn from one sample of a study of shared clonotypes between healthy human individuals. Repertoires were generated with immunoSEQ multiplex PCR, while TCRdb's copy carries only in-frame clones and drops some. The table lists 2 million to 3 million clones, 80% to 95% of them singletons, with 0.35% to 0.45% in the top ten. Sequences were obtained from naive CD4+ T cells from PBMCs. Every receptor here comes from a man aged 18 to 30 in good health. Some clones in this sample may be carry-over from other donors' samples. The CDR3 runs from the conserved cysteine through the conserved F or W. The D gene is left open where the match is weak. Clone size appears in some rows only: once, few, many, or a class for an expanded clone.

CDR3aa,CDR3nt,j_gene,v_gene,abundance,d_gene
CASSLGQGVQPQHF,TGTGCCAGCAGCTTGGGACAGGGTGTTCAGCCCCAGCATTTT,TRBJ1-5,TRBV7-2,once,TRBD1
CASSPGSYEQYF,TGTGCCAGCTCCCCCGGGTCCTACGAGCAGTACTTC,TRBJ2-7,TRBV18,-,-
CASILAGGTDTQYF,TGTGCCAGCATTCTAGCGGGAGGGACAGATACGCAGTATTTT,TRBJ2-3,TRBV28,-,TRBD2
CASSAGTSDYNEQFF,TGCGCCAGCAGCGCCGGGACTAGCGACTACAATGAGCAGTTCTTC,TRBJ2-1,TRBV5-1,-,TRBD2
CAWSVSISGANVLTF,TGTGCCTGGAGTGTCTCCATCTCTGGGGCCAACGTCCTGACTTTC,TRBJ2-6,TRBV30,-,-
CATRLAGTGELFF,TGTGCCACGAGGCTAGCGGGAACCGGGGAGCTGTTTTTT,TRBJ2-2,TRBV2,once,TRBD2
CASSYEPGLGSYNEQFF,TGTGCCAGCAGCTACGAACCGGGACTAGGTTCCTACAATGAGCAGTTCTTC,TRBJ2-1,TRBV7-3,-,TRBD2
CASSLQSGQFF,TGTGCCAGCAGTCTGCAAAGCGGGCAGTTCTTC,TRBJ2-1,TRBV28,-,-
CSVVSSASTDTQYF,TGCAGCGTTGTCTCCTCAGCCAGCACAGATACGCAGTATTTT,TRBJ2-3,TRBV29-1,-,-
CASSARDGEKLFF,TGTGCCAGCAGCGCCCGGGACGGAGAAAAACTGTTTTTT,TRBJ1-4,TRBV21-1,once,-
CASSSNAGNYGYTF,TGTGCCAGCAGCTCAAACGCAGGAAACTATGGCTACACCTTC,TRBJ1-2,TRBV11-2,-,-
CAISESLEKLFF,TGTGCCATCAGTGAGTCTCTTGAAAAACTGTTTTTT,TRBJ1-4,TRBV10-3,-,-
CASSAGTVKHF,TGTGCCAGCAGCGCTGGGACGGTCAAGCATTTT,TRBJ1-5,TRBV2,few,-
CATATSFYEQYF,TGTGCCACCGCGACTAGTTTCTACGAGCAGTACTTC,TRBJ2-7,TRBV25-1,-,-
CASSSRGQGYNQPQHF,TGTGCCAGCAGTTCTAGAGGACAGGGATACAATCAGCCCCAGCATTTT,TRBJ1-5,TRBV27,-,TRBD1
CAWSVLAGGNSPLHF,TGTGCCTGGAGTGTACTCGCAGGGGGCAATTCACCCCTCCACTTT,TRBJ1-6,TRBV30,-,TRBD1
CASGRYEQYF,TGTGCCAGTGGCCGTTACGAGCAGTACTTC,TRBJ2-7,TRBV28,-,-
CASSTQTGGDTEAFF,TGCGCCAGCAGCACCCAGACCGGAGGGGACACTGAAGCTTTCTTT,TRBJ1-1,TRBV5-1,-,-
CASSLLAGGSYEQYF,TGTGCCAGCAGTTTACTAGCGGGAGGATCGTACGAGCAGTACTTC,TRBJ2-7,TRBV28,-,TRBD2
CASSPGAAETQYF,TGTGCCAGCAGTCCGGGGGCAGCGGAGACCCAGTACTTC,TRBJ2-5,TRBV28,-,-
CSADYNEQFF,TGCAGTGCGGACTACAATGAGCAGTTCTTC,TRBJ2-1,TRBV20-1,-,-
CASSSAPDLSGANVLTF,TGTGCCAGCAGTTCGGCCCCGGACCTCTCTGGGGCCAACGTCCTGACTTTC,TRBJ2-6,TRBV27,-,-
CASSLEGLAGVMYEQYF,TGTGCCAGCAGCTTGGAGGGGCTAGCGGGAGTGATGTACGAGCAGTACTTC,TRBJ2-7,TRBV5-6,-,TRBD2
CASSQGVASGSVGETQYF,TGTGCCAGCAGCCAAGGCGTGGCTAGCGGGTCGGTAGGAGAGACCCAGTACTTC,TRBJ2-5,TRBV14,-,TRBD2
CASSLVPGRQETQYF,TGCGCCAGCAGCTTGGTCCCAGGAAGACAAGAGACCCAGTACTTC,TRBJ2-5,TRBV5-1,-,-
CASSEQGYEQYF,TGTGCCAGCAGTGAACAGGGTTACGAGCAGTACTTC,TRBJ2-7,TRBV28,-,-
CATRDRPTTGGYTF,TGTGCCACCCGGGACAGGCCCACAACGGGTGGCTACACCTTC,TRBJ1-2,TRBV6-5,-,TRBD1
CASSPGQGLPYEQYF,TGTGCCAGCTCACCCGGACAGGGGCTCCCCTACGAGCAGTACTTC,TRBJ2-7,TRBV18,-,TRBD1
CAWSRQENQPQHF,TGTGCCTGGAGTCGACAGGAAAATCAGCCCCAGCATTTT,TRBJ1-5,TRBV30,few,-
CASSRGTSGSRYEQYF,TGCGCCAGCAGCCGCGGGACTAGCGGGAGCCGTTACGAGCAGTACTTC,TRBJ2-7,TRBV4-3,-,TRBD2
CASSWDRATDTQYF,TGTGCCAGCAGTTGGGACAGGGCCACAGATACGCAGTATTTT,TRBJ2-3,TRBV7-2,-,TRBD1
CASSLTVAGRGRTGELFF,TGCGCCAGCAGCTTAACGGTCGCTGGGAGGGGGCGCACCGGGGAGCTGTTTTTT,TRBJ2-2,TRBV5-1,-,-
CASSTGSRDSHTYNEQFF,TGTGCCAGCAGCACAGGATCAAGGGACAGCCACACGTACAATGAGCAGTTCTTC,TRBJ2-1,TRBV21-1,-,-
CASSLGGTGDFSNQPQHF,TGTGCCAGCAGCTTGGGTGGGACAGGGGATTTTAGCAATCAGCCCCAGCATTTT,TRBJ1-5,TRBV7-9,-,TRBD1